This paragraph covers one T cell receptor beta chain sequence. Its antigen is still unknown. Germline V gene data show CDR1 as SGHNT and CDR2 as YYREEE (reference sequence). This CDR3 is 15 amino acids long. J was trimmed by 5 bases and V by 4 bases; bases with no gene match: 12. There were TCR beta CDR3 regions amplified from RNA transcripts. During a first-round RT-PCR of the TCR CDR3, the HTBI primer set was used. Via MiXCR, TCRdb re-called the multiplex PCR reads, giving one row per CDR3 protein. The sample lists 600,000 to 800,000 distinct CDR3 sequences, around 40% occurring once. This sample is part of a study of T cells in Graves' hyperthyroidism and ophthalmopathy. Study-wide results and caveats: Onset of ophthalmopathy came a median approximately 6.8 months after the model predicted it.

The gene calls are TRBV5-4 and TRBJ2-7, with 7 bases lining up with TRBD1. The TCR sequence derives from a woman aged 40 to 50 with Graves' hyperthyroidism. Sequencing was performed on blood. CDR3 protein: CASSPGEGAVHEQYF. The CDR3 DNA sequence: TGTGCCAGCAGCCCAGGAGAGGGGGCGGTCCACGAGCAGTACTTC.